One and the same sample provided the 32 T cell receptor beta chains below, sequenced in a study of shared clonotypes between healthy human individuals. CD8 cells classed as naive were CD45RO-negative and positively selected for CCR7, excluding terminally differentiated effector memory CD45RA+ cells. Generated by immunoSEQ multiplex PCR, the TCRdb table keeps only in-frame clones and is missing some. The table records under 700,000 clones, 85% to 95% of them present only once. Input material: naive CD8+ T cells sorted from blood. These receptor sequences come from a young woman in good health.

This sequence joins TRBV6-1 and TRBJ2-7, with TRBD2 as a possible D gene (5 bases). The CDR3 totals 14 residues. The germline CDR1 and CDR2 sequences are MNHNS and SASEGT. V lost 3 bases to trimming and J lost 6 bases, with 15 bases between them. The CDR3 region has the DNA TGTGCCAGCAGTGATTGGGGTAGGAGCGGCGAGCAGTACTTC. Its protein is CASSDWGRSGEQYF.

V usage is TRBV5-1 and J usage is TRBJ2-6; maybe TRBD1 (5 bases). This CDR3 has 18 amino acids. Germline-derived CDR1 and CDR2 are SGHRS and YFSETQ. The V end lost 0 bases, the J end lost 0 bases, and 13 bases lay between the germline ends. The CDR3 nucleotides are TGCGCCAGCAGCTTGGGGGGCAGAGGCTTCTCTGGGGCCAACGTCCTGACTTTC. It translates to CASSLGGRGFSGANVLTF. Drawing the rest from reference TRBV5-1 and TRBJ2-6, the complete variable domain is KAGVTQTPRYLIKTRGQQVTLSCSPISGHRSVSWYQQTPGQGLQFLFEYFSETQRNKGNFPGRFSGRQFSNSRSEMNVSTLELGDSALYLCASSLGGRGFSGANVLTFGAGSRLTVL.

The chain is built from TRBV9 and TRBJ1-2; perhaps TRBD1 as D (6 bases). With 5 bases removed from V and 5 bases from J, the gap between germline ends came to 16 bases. The CDR3 loop spans 14 amino acids. Germline V gene sequence: CDR1 SGDLS, CDR2 YYNGEE. In DNA, the CDR3 is TGTGCCAGCAGAACCGAGGGGGGCGGGTATGGCTACACCTTC. Translating gives CASRTEGGGYGYTF.

This chain joins TRBV27 and TRBJ1-6; 8 bases fit TRBD1. There are 15 residues in the CDR3. Germline CDR1 and CDR2: MNHEY and SMNVEV (reference sequence). Trimming at V came to 3 bases and at J to 6 bases, leaving 4 bases not matched to a gene. The CDR3 DNA follows: TGTGCCAGCAGTTTCGGGCAGGGGGCTAATTCACCCCTCCACTTT. Residues: CASSFGQGANSPLHF.

This rearrangement joins TRBV7-6 to TRBJ2-2, with D perhaps matching TRBD1 or TRBD2 (5 bases each). Trimming removed 3 bases from V and 4 bases from J, with 9 bases in between. The V gene's germline CDR1 is SGHVS and CDR2 FNYEAQ. The CDR3 is 14 residues long. CDR3 amino acids: CASSFREITGELFF. The CDR3 nucleotides read TGTGCCAGCAGCTTCAGGGAGATCACCGGGGAGCTGTTTTTT.

The chain carries TRBV7-8 and TRBJ2-7; either TRBD1 or TRBD2 may supply D (5 bases each). The CDR3 extends over 14 amino acids. Germline assignment: CDR1 SGHVS and CDR2 FQNEAQ. V was pared by 3 bases and J by 3 bases, with 12 bases between. For the CDR3, the DNA is TGTGCCAGCAGCTTCGGGGACGTGGGCTACGAGCAGTACTTC. It translates to CASSFGDVGYEQYF.

The chain links TRBV27 to TRBJ2-7; TRBD1 matches 7 bases. The CDR3 has 12 amino acids. The germline CDR1 and CDR2 sequences are MNHEY and SMNVEV (reference sequence). V was clipped by 7 bases and J by 4 bases; unmatched bases: 4. The CDR3 protein is CASMTGRYEQYF. CDR3 DNA: TGTGCCAGCATGACAGGGCGGTACGAGCAGTACTTC.

The chain recombines TRBV6-1 with TRBJ2-1; no clear D. The germline gives CDR1 MNHNS, CDR2 SASEGT. The CDR3 runs 11 residues. V shed 2 bases and J shed 9 bases, with 5 bases lying between them. The CDR3 region has the DNA TGTGCCAGCAGTGAAATTGTTGAGCAGTTCTTC. Translated: CASSEIVEQFF.

The chain links TRBV29-1 to TRBJ1-1, with no clear D. With 5 bases removed from V and 1 base from J, the gap between germline ends came to 17 bases. This CDR3 has 15 amino acids. The germline V gene has CDR1 SQVTM and CDR2 ANQGSEA. The CDR3 loop is CSVLNLQISNTEAFF. The CDR3 DNA follows: TGCAGCGTTCTAAACCTACAGATTTCGAACACTGAAGCTTTCTTT.

The CDR3 loop reads CASSLASKWSNQPQHF. CDR3 in DNA: TGTGCCAGCAGCTTAGCCAGTAAATGGAGCAATCAGCCCCAGCATTTT. The chain uses TRBV11-3 and TRBJ1-5; no definite D call. Germline assignment: CDR1 SGHNT and CDR2 YENEEA. This CDR3 contains 16 residues. V lost 1 base, J lost 1 base, and 11 bases lay in between.

The chain employs TRBV19 and TRBJ1-1; D not resolved. Trimming left V 1 base short and J 0 bases short, with 6 bases between. The CDR3 runs 14 residues. Germline CDR1 LNHDA, CDR2 SQIVND (reference sequence). This CDR3 reads CASSIVGLNTEAFF. CDR3 DNA: TGTGCCAGTAGTATAGTCGGGTTGAACACTGAAGCTTTCTTT.

The gene calls are TRBV28 and TRBJ1-5, with D perhaps matching TRBD1 (5 bases). The CDR3 is made up of 15 amino acids. Looked up from germline, CDR1 is MDHEN and CDR2 is SYDVKM. Trimming left V 3 bases short and J 6 bases short, with 15 bases between. The CDR3 spells CASSLPRGAVQPQHF. For the CDR3, the DNA is TGTGCCAGCAGTTTGCCAAGAGGGGCGGTTCAGCCCCAGCATTTT. Full variable domain (missing parts from reference TRBV28 and TRBJ1-5): DVKVTQSSRYLVKRTGEKVFLECVQDMDHENMFWYRQDPGLGLRLIYFSYDVKMKEKGDIPEGYSVSREKKERFSLILESASTNQTSMYLCASSLPRGAVQPQHFGDGTRLSIL.

This chain links TRBV6-1 with TRBJ2-7, with 11 bases matching TRBD2. V dropped 3 bases and J dropped 3; count of bases not matched to a gene: 4. Germline CDR1 is MNHNS and CDR2 is SASEGT. This CDR3 spans 15 amino acids. The CDR3 loop reads CASSDQLAGDYEQYF. The CDR3 DNA is TGTGCCAGCAGTGACCAACTAGCGGGAGACTACGAGCAGTACTTC.

Written as DNA, the CDR3 is TGTGCTAGTGGTTTGCCCCGATATAATTCACCCCTCCACTTT. This sequence encodes CASGLPRYNSPLHF. The gene calls are TRBV12-5 and TRBJ1-6; D is unclear. Germline V lookup: CDR1 LGHNT, CDR2 FRNRAP. V was shortened by 2 bases and J by 4 bases, with 6 bases between the two germline ends. CDR3 size: 14 residues. The full variable domain, completed using reference TRBV12-5 and TRBJ1-6, is DARVTQTPRHKVTEMGQEVTMRCQPILGHNTVFWYRQTMMQGLELLAYFRNRAPLDDSGMPKDRFSAEMPDATLATLKIQPSEPRDSAVYFCASGLPRYNSPLHFGNGTRLTVT.

The CDR3 DNA is TGTGCCAGCAGCATCCCAACAGGGTTTAACTATGGCTACACCTTC. Translated, it gives CASSIPTGFNYGYTF. The chain couples TRBV13 to TRBJ1-2; D is possibly TRBD1 (6 bases). The V gene lost 5 bases and the J gene lost 1 base, with 14 bases spanning the gap. CDR1 PRHDT and CDR2 FYEKMQ come from the germline V gene (reference sequence). The CDR3 spans 15 residues.

Note on this clone: Other DNA sequences within the sample encode an identical CDR3. The chain joins TRBV19 to TRBJ2-7, with TRBD1 identical over 8 bases. Germline V gene lookup returns CDR1 LNHDA and CDR2 SQIVND (reference sequence). V shed 5 bases, J shed 3 bases, and the junction held 3 bases outside the gene matches. The CDR3 totals 13 residues. CDR3 in DNA: TGTGCCAGTAGTTTAGGACAGGGCTACGAGCAGTACTTC. Amino acid sequence: CASSLGQGYEQYF.

The gene calls are TRBV4-1 and TRBJ1-6, with a weak D call TRBD1 (5 bases). Germline values: CDR1 MGHRA, CDR2 YSYEKL. Between the trimmed V and J ends, which lost 5 bases and 5 bases, there was a span of 16 bases. This CDR3 has 16 amino acids. The CDR3, as DNA: TGCGCCAGCAGCTGGCGGGGGGTTCAGGATAATTCACCCCTCCACTTT. Translating gives CASSWRGVQDNSPLHF.

This clone was recorded only once. V is TRBV7-9 and J is TRBJ2-7, with D perhaps TRBD1 (6 bases). Trimming stripped 5 bases from V and 2 bases from J, with 13 bases between. Germline values: CDR1 SEHNR, CDR2 FQNEAQ (reference sequence). The CDR3 spans 14 residues. CDR3 in amino acids: CASSPRDKAYEQYF. DNA for the CDR3: TGTGCCAGCAGCCCTCGGGACAAGGCCTACGAGCAGTACTTC.

The chain joins TRBV28 to TRBJ2-7; D is possibly TRBD2 (5 bases). Germline-derived CDR1 and CDR2 are MDHEN and SYDVKM. Between the trimmed V and J ends, which lost 6 bases and 3 bases, there was a span of 9 bases. The length of the CDR3 is 12 residues. As DNA, the CDR3 is TGTGCCAGCAGGGTTGAGGGCTACGAGCAGTACTTC. It encodes CASRVEGYEQYF.

The rearrangement uses TRBV27 and TRBJ1-5; D unresolved. V was trimmed by 3 bases and J by 6 bases, leaving 9 bases between them. CDR1 and CDR2 from the germline V gene are MNHEY and SMNVEV (reference sequence). CDR3 size: 13 residues. CDR3 DNA sequence: TGTGCCAGCAGTTTCTCCAAGGGTCAGCCCCAGCATTTT. This translates into CASSFSKGQPQHF.

The chain employs TRBV5-1 and TRBJ2-1, with TRBD2 matching over 10 bases. CDR3 length: 15 amino acids. The germline gives CDR1 SGHRS, CDR2 YFSETQ. Losses at the gene ends were 2 bases for V and 8 bases for J; bases not matched to a gene: 7. The CDR3 region has the DNA TGCGCCAGCAGCTTTGGAGCGGGAGGGAATGATGAGCAGTTCTTC. It is translated as CASSFGAGGNDEQFF.

This clone was seen once. This sequence joins TRBV20-1 and TRBJ1-2; D ambiguous. The CDR3 covers 11 residues. Trimming pared 4 bases from V and 13 bases from J, leaving 16 bases between. Germline V CDR1 and CDR2: DFQATT, SNEGSKA (reference sequence). In DNA, the CDR3 is TGCAGTGCTATGGAGGGCTTTATGCGCACCTTC. It translates to CSAMEGFMRTF.

This clone occurred once. This chain joins TRBV5-1 and TRBJ1-2; 7 bases line up with TRBD1. Germline lookup yields CDR1 SGHRS and CDR2 YFSETQ. The CDR3 spans 15 residues. Trimming removed 4 bases from V and 2 bases from J; junction bases left unmatched: 8. CDR3 loop: CASSDTGVLNYGYTF. CDR3 nucleotide sequence: TGCGCCAGCAGCGACACAGGGGTATTGAACTATGGCTACACCTTC.

The chain joins TRBV7-9 to TRBJ1-2; 7 bases match TRBD1. This CDR3 is 16 amino acids long. V lost 6 bases to trimming and J lost 0 bases; unmatched junction nucleotides: 10. Looked up from germline, CDR1 is SEHNR and CDR2 is FQNEAQ (reference sequence). CDR3 coding DNA: TGTGCCAGCAGAGGGTGGGACAGACGGGCTAACTATGGCTACACCTTC. Translated: CASRGWDRRANYGYTF.

This chain joins TRBV5-1 and TRBJ1-4, with a tentative D call TRBD1 (5 bases). Looked up from germline, CDR1 is SGHRS and CDR2 is YFSETQ. Trimming took off 3 bases at V and 7 bases at J, with 10 bases between the two ends. The CDR3 runs 13 residues. CDR3 residues: CASSSGYGEKLFF. In DNA form, the CDR3 reads TGCGCCAGCAGCTCAGGGTACGGTGAAAAACTGTTTTTT.

The chain combines TRBV4-2 with TRBJ1-3; D is ambiguous. V lost 0 bases to trimming and J lost 0 bases, with 6 bases between them. CDR3 size: 15 residues. Germline values: CDR1 LGHNA, CDR2 YNFKEQ. The chain's CDR3 is CASSQDRISGNTIYF. In DNA, the CDR3 is TGTGCCAGCAGCCAAGATAGAATCTCTGGAAACACCATATATTTT.

The gene calls are TRBV7-8 and TRBJ2-5, with 9 bases matching TRBD1. Trimming took 5 bases from V and 5 from J; bases not matched to a gene: 15. There are 17 residues in the CDR3. The germline V gene has CDR1 SGHVS and CDR2 FQNEAQ. CDR3 loop: CASSTPGQGVEWETQYF. DNA of the CDR3: TGTGCCAGCAGCACCCCGGGACAGGGCGTCGAGTGGGAGACCCAGTACTTC.

This clone has only one observation. The chain has TRBV28 and TRBJ2-1, with 8 nucleotides matching TRBD2. V was clipped by 2 bases and J by 8 bases; unmatched bases: 8. The CDR3 consists of 15 residues. Germline loops: CDR1 MDHEN, CDR2 SYDVKM. In DNA form, the CDR3 reads TGTGCCAGCAGTTTAGGAGCGGGAGTTAGAGATGAGCAGTTCTTC. Its translation: CASSLGAGVRDEQFF.

The gene calls are TRBV14 and TRBJ2-3, with D perhaps being TRBD1 or TRBD2 (5 bases each). CDR3 length: 18 amino acids. V dropped 3 bases and J dropped 0 bases, with 19 bases sitting between them. The germline V gene has CDR1 SGHDN and CDR2 FVKESK. The CDR3: CASSQEIPGPYSTDTQYF. The CDR3 DNA reads as TGTGCCAGCAGCCAGGAGATTCCGGGACCATACAGCACAGATACGCAGTATTTT.

CDR3 loop: CASSLFLAETYEQYF. CDR3 nucleotides: TGCGCCAGCAGCCTATTTCTAGCGGAGACATACGAGCAGTACTTC. The rearrangement links TRBV4-1 to TRBJ2-7; the match to TRBD2 covers 7 bases. The CDR3 loop spans 15 amino acids. With V trimmed by 4 bases and J by 4 bases, 10 bases remained unmatched. Germline loops: CDR1 MGHRA, CDR2 YSYEKL.

J is TRBJ2-1 and V is TRBV9; tentatively, D is TRBD1 (6 bases). V gave up 4 bases and J gave up 6 bases, with 14 bases separating them. The CDR3 consists of 14 residues. Germline loops: CDR1 SGDLS, CDR2 YYNGEE. Here the CDR3 reads CASSLREQGNEQFF. The CDR3 DNA sequence: TGTGCCAGCAGCCTCCGAGAACAGGGCAATGAGCAGTTCTTC.

The chain couples TRBV7-6 to TRBJ2-3, with 7 bases identical to TRBD1. CDR3 length equals 16 residues. V shed 5 bases and J 2 bases; nucleotides not matched to a gene: 10. Germline V CDR1 and CDR2: SGHVS, FNYEAQ. CDR3 loop: CASSPLTGTLTDTQYF. The CDR3 bases are TGTGCCAGCAGCCCCTTGACAGGGACGCTCACAGATACGCAGTATTTT.